Below, 25 T cell receptor beta chains from the same sample are listed, as sequenced in a study of molecular identifiers for immune sequencing clone quantification. Via MiXCR, TCRdb re-called the PCR reads, giving one row per CDR3 protein. The sample contains about 510,000 distinct CDR3 sequences, about 25% of which appear only once. Source material: naive CD8+ T cells from blood, with Jurkat cell RNA spiked in. Subset given: FACS-sorted CD8+CD4-CCR7+CD45RA+ naive T cells. These receptors were obtained from a human donor in good health. Some libraries in this study had Jurkat cell RNA spiked in.

This clonotype was seen a few times. The rearrangement links TRBV9 to TRBJ1-3, with 7 bases identical to TRBD1. The trim removed 4 bases at V and 0 bases at J, leaving 10 bases unmatched. The germline gives CDR1 SGDLS, CDR2 YYNGEE. This CDR3 has 17 amino acids. CDR3 residues: CASSPYRTGASGNTIYF. The CDR3 DNA sequence: TGTGCCAGCAGCCCTTATCGGACAGGCGCCTCTGGAAACACCATATATTTT. The whole variable domain, filled in from reference TRBV9 and TRBJ1-3, reads DSGVTQTPKHLITATGQRVTLRCSPRSGDLSVYWYQQSLDQGLQFLIQYYNGEERAKGNILERFSAQQFPDLHSELNLSSLELGDSALYFCASSPYRTGASGNTIYFGEGSWLTVV.

This clonotype was counted ten times or more. The chain links TRBV6-6 to TRBJ2-3; D remains unclear. The germline V and J ends were trimmed by 8 bases and 0 bases, with 9 bases remaining between them. Germline-derived CDR1 and CDR2 are MNHNY and SVGAGI (reference sequence). This CDR3 region has 13 residues. In DNA form, the CDR3 reads TGTGCCAGCGCGACAAGTAGCACAGATACGCAGTATTTT. This encodes CASATSSTDTQYF.

In this sample, this clonotype turned up once. A much larger clone lies a single base off, so this may be a read error. The chain recombines TRBV28 with TRBJ2-3; D is undetermined. This CDR3 contains 16 residues. Per germline, CDR1 MDHEN and CDR2 SYDVKM. The CDR3: CASSPPLGSSTDAQYF. The CDR3 DNA reads as TGTGCCAGCAGTCCCCCGTTGGGCAGTAGCACAGATGCGCAGTATTTT.

The rearrangement uses TRBV6-1 and TRBJ2-5; the D gene is possibly TRBD1 (6 bases). Trimming removed 3 bases from V and 4 bases from J, with 18 bases in between. Germline-derived CDR1 and CDR2 are MNHNS and SASEGT. The CDR3 has 16 residues. The CDR3 loop reads CASSELGAGWRETQYF. The CDR3 DNA is TGTGCCAGCAGTGAGTTGGGGGCAGGGTGGCGAGAGACCCAGTACTTC.

The chain joins TRBV30 to TRBJ2-7; unclear D gene. CDR1 GTSNPN and CDR2 SVGIG come from the germline V gene (reference sequence). The V end was cut by 1 base, the J end by 3 bases, with 7 bases between. This CDR3 spans 12 amino acids. In DNA, the CDR3 is TGTGCCTGGAGTGCGCCCAGCTACGAGCAGTACTTC. Protein sequence: CAWSAPSYEQYF.

Ten or more counts support this clonotype. This chain links TRBV6-1 with TRBJ2-7; 8 bases line up with TRBD1. CDR3 length: 15 amino acids. Germline V lookup: CDR1 MNHNS, CDR2 SASEGT. Trimming removed 0 bases from V and 3 bases from J; junction bases left unmatched: 4. In DNA form, the CDR3 reads TGTGCCAGCAGTGAAGCGCAGGACAGGGACTACGAGCAGTACTTC. Translating it yields CASSEAQDRDYEQYF.

The chain is built from TRBV4-1 and TRBJ2-7; 8 bases agree with TRBD1. Losses at the gene ends were 2 bases for V and 7 bases for J; bases not matched to a gene: 13. The CDR3 length is 16 residues. Germline loops: CDR1 MGHRA, CDR2 YSYEKL. This CDR3 reads CASSQKETATGDEQYF. CDR3 bases: TGCGCCAGCAGCCAAAAGGAGACGGCGACAGGGGATGAGCAGTACTTC.

This clonotype was seen a few times. The chain's CDR3 is CASSPPTSGGSTDTQYF. In DNA form, the CDR3 reads TGTGCCAGCAGCCCCCCGACTAGCGGGGGTAGCACAGATACGCAGTATTTT. The V gene is TRBV11-3, the J gene TRBJ2-3, with 12 bases aligning to TRBD2. J was trimmed by 0 bases and V by 5 bases; bases with no gene match: 6. The CDR3 has 17 amino acids. Germline CDR1 reads SGHNT; CDR2 reads YENEEA. The full variable domain, completed using reference TRBV11-3 and TRBJ2-3, is EAGVVQSPRYKIIEKKQPVAFWCNPISGHNTLYWYLQNLGQGPELLIRYENEEAVDDSQLPKDRFSAERLKGVDSTLKIQPAELGDSAVYLCASSPPTSGGSTDTQYFGPGTRLTVL.

This clonotype was counted a few times. The CDR3 DNA sequence: TGTGCCACCAGTGTCCTTGGCGAGCAGGGATGGGGCAATCAGCCCCAGCATTTT. Its translation: CATSVLGEQGWGNQPQHF. The chain combines TRBV24-1 with TRBJ1-5; D is perhaps TRBD1 (5 bases). Germline assignment: CDR1 KGHDR and CDR2 SFDVKD. The length of the CDR3 is 18 residues. The ends were cut back, 5 bases at V and 2 bases at J, with 21 bases in the middle.

The chain uses TRBV2 and TRBJ2-7, with 8 bases lining up with TRBD1. From germline, CDR1 is SNHLY and CDR2 FYNNEI. Trimming took 1 base from V and 7 from J; bases not matched to a gene: 6. This CDR3 has 14 residues. The CDR3 DNA reads TGTGCCAGCAGTGAAGGGACAGGGCTGGGTGAGCAGTACTTC. Translation: CASSEGTGLGEQYF.

The chain employs TRBV19 and TRBJ1-1, with D perhaps matching TRBD1 (6 bases). This CDR3 has 15 amino acids. Trimming removed 4 bases at V and 6 bases at J, with 18 bases between. Per germline, CDR1 LNHDA and CDR2 SQIVND (reference sequence). In DNA, the CDR3 is TGTGCCAGTAGTAGCTACCCACCGGGGGCGCCTGAAGCTTTCTTT. Residues: CASSSYPPGAPEAFF.

This clonotype came up a few times. V and J are TRBV5-1 and TRBJ2-2, with 8 bases matching TRBD2. The CDR3 has 16 amino acids. The J segment lost 0 bases and the V segment lost 4 bases, leaving 5 bases of the junction unmatched. Germline V gives CDR1 SGHRS, CDR2 YFSETQ. CDR3 region: CASSPVAGTNTGELFF. The CDR3 coding sequence is TGCGCCAGCAGCCCGGTAGCGGGGACGAACACCGGGGAGCTGTTTTTT.

In regard to this clonotype: This may be a read error: a much more frequent sequence differs by one nucleotide. The rearrangement uses TRBV4-1 and TRBJ1-5; 7 bases match TRBD1. The trim removed 6 bases at V and 6 bases at J, leaving 14 bases unmatched. The CDR3 sequence is 16 residues long. Germline CDR1 and CDR2: MGHRA and YSYEKL. This CDR3 is CASSQRRGGASQPQHF. The CDR3 DNA is TGCGCCAGCAGTCAACGCAGGGGGGGTGCTTCTCAGCCCCAGCATTTT.

This clonotype was found many times. This chain connects TRBV4-1 to TRBJ2-1; 7 bases agree with TRBD2. Germline V lookup: CDR1 MGHRA, CDR2 YSYEKL. V lost 0 bases, J lost 3 bases, and 5 bases stayed unmatched. The CDR3 has 16 residues. CDR3 coding DNA: TGCGCCAGCAGCCAAGAAGGACTAGGACTCTACAATGAGCAGTTCTTC. It encodes CASSQEGLGLYNEQFF.

This clonotype came up many times. The rearrangement links TRBV9 to TRBJ1-5; possibly TRBD1 for D (6 bases). Trimming pared 4 bases from V and 7 bases from J, leaving 12 bases between. Per the germline V gene, CDR1 is SGDLS and CDR2 is YYNGEE. This CDR3 has 13 residues. The CDR3 DNA is TGTGCCAGCAGCTACGGACAGTCGCAGCCCCAGCATTTT. It encodes CASSYGQSQPQHF.

The chain links TRBV7-8 to TRBJ2-1, with 9 bases fitting TRBD2. The trim removed 5 bases at V and 3 bases at J, leaving 8 bases unmatched. The CDR3 has 16 residues. Germline assignment: CDR1 SGHVS and CDR2 FQNEAQ. DNA for the CDR3: TGTGCCAGCAGCCCCTTAGCGGGGGCTAGCTACAATGAGCAGTTCTTC. This sequence encodes CASSPLAGASYNEQFF.

The V gene is TRBV7-2, the J gene TRBJ1-6, with TRBD1 matching over 9 bases. With V trimmed by 5 bases and J by 11 bases, 13 bases remained unmatched. The CDR3 covers 16 residues. Germline V gene lookup returns CDR1 SGHTA and CDR2 FQGNSA. CDR3 sequence reads: CASSPSVATGGAPLHF. DNA of the CDR3: TGTGCCAGCAGCCCCAGCGTGGCGACAGGGGGTGCACCCCTCCACTTT.

Concerning this clonotype itself: This may be a read error, as it is one base from a much larger clone. The CDR3, as DNA: TGTGCCAGCAGTCCAAGACTCTGGCTCGAGCAGTACTTC. Protein: CASSPRLWLEQYF. The rearrangement uses TRBV27 and TRBJ2-7; D unresolved. CDR1 and CDR2 from the germline V gene are MNHEY and SMNVEV (reference sequence). The CDR3 is made up of 13 amino acids. The V end lost 5 bases, the J end lost 6 bases, and 14 bases lay between the germline ends.

This clonotype was found many times. CDR3 amino acids: CASSHGNSGANVLTF. CDR3 bases: TGTGCCAGCAGCCACGGGAACTCTGGGGCCAACGTCCTGACTTTC. The gene calls are TRBV5-8 and TRBJ2-6, with a weak D call TRBD2 (5 bases). This CDR3 contains 15 residues. V gave up 4 bases and J gave up 0 bases, with 8 bases separating them. The V gene's germline CDR1 is SGHTS and CDR2 YDEGEE.

Many counts were recorded for this clonotype. The V and J genes are TRBV6-2 or TRBV6-3 and TRBJ2-5; 8 bases are a match to TRBD2. Germline CDR1 is MNHEY and CDR2 is SVGEGT. CDR3 size: 16 residues. V shed 0 bases, J shed 1 base, and the junction held 4 bases outside the gene matches. CDR3 DNA sequence: TGTGCCAGCAGTTACTCGATAGCGGGGTTCCAAGAGACCCAGTACTTC. Translation: CASSYSIAGFQETQYF.

This clonotype has only a few counts. The J gene is TRBJ2-7, the V gene TRBV19, with TRBD1 matching 11 bases. Germline CDR1 reads LNHDA; CDR2 reads SQIVND (reference sequence). The CDR3 is 15 residues long. With V trimmed by 1 base and J by 3 bases, 2 bases remained unmatched. As DNA, the CDR3 is TGTGCCAGTAGTATAGCCGGGACAGGGGGCTACGAGCAGTACTTC. As protein: CASSIAGTGGYEQYF.

As to this clonotype: This may stem from a read error, because a much larger clone lies one nucleotide away. The chain is built from TRBV7-9 and TRBJ2-7; D ambiguous. Germline lookup yields CDR1 SEHNR and CDR2 FQNEAQ (reference sequence). This CDR3 is 13 amino acids long. The DNA for the CDR3 is TGTGCCCGCAGCGCCCGGGCCAGCTACGAGCAGTACTTC. It yields the protein CARSARASYEQYF.

This clonotype was counted once. The chain joins TRBV11-2 to TRBJ2-1, with D maybe TRBD1 (6 bases). Trimming pared 5 bases from V and 9 bases from J, leaving 17 bases between. CDR1 and CDR2 (germline): SGHAT, FQNNGV. This CDR3 comprises 14 residues. The CDR3 DNA reads as TGTGCCAGCAGCCATTCCGGGACACCTCGTGAGCAGTTCTTC. It is translated as CASSHSGTPREQFF.

This clonotype occurred a few times. This rearrangement joins TRBV6-2 or TRBV6-3 to TRBJ1-1, with D possibly TRBD1 on 5 matching bases. V was shortened by 4 bases and J by 0 bases, with 21 bases between the two germline ends. The CDR3 has 18 amino acids. Germline CDR1 and CDR2: MNHEY and SVGEGT. CDR3 amino acids: CASSLVRIDSLMNTEAFF. The CDR3 coding sequence is TGTGCCAGCAGTTTGGTGCGGATCGACAGCCTCATGAACACTGAAGCTTTCTTT.

V and J are TRBV6-2 or TRBV6-3 and TRBJ2-3; 8 bases align to TRBD1. The length of the CDR3 is 18 residues. The V segment lost 2 bases and the J segment 2 bases; nucleotides outside the gene matches: 12. CDR1 and CDR2 from the germline V gene are MNHEY and SVGEGT. CDR3 bases: TGTGCCAGCAGTTACGAAGTTGGCCAGGGGGCCGCCACAGATACGCAGTATTTT. It yields the protein CASSYEVGQGAATDTQYF.